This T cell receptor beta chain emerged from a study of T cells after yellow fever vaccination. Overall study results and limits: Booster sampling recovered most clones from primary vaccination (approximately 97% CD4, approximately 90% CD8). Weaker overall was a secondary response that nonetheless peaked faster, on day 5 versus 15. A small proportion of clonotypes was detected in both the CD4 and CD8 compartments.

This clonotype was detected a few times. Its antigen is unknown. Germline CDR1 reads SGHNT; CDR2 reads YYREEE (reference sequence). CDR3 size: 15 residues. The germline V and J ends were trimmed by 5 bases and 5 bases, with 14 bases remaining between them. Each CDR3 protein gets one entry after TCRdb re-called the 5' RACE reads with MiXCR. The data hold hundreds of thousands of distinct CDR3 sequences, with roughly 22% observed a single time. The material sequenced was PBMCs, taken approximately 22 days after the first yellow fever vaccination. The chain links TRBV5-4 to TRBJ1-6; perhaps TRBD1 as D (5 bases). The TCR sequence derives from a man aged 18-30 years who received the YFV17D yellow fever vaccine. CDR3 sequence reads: CASRTIGAHNSPLHF. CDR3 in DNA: TGTGCCAGCAGGACGATCGGGGCGCATAATTCACCCCTCCACTTT.